This T cell receptor (beta chain) was documented in a study of blood T cells in healthy people across ages. Overall study findings and caveats: More naive CD4+ cells and higher diversity were found in long-lived than in aged donors.

The germline gives CDR1 SEHNR, CDR2 FQNEAQ (reference sequence). The CDR3 length is 15 residues. V was cut by 1 base and J by 3 bases, with 13 bases left in between. Donors were systemically healthy Caucasian individuals from Russia aged 6 to 90 years. At least 5 micrograms of total RNA were extracted per sample. A word on this clonotype: What it binds is not known.

Sample-barcoded 5' priming and a J-beta primer mix drove a second PCR of roughly 6 to 12 cycles. MiXCR was run by TCRdb on the 5' RACE reads, yielding one entry per CDR3 protein. The sample records 1,300,000 or so distinct CDR3 sequences, roughly 60% being singletons. Input material: blood. The origin of this receptor is a man between 18 and 35 years old in good health. This chain links TRBV7-9 with TRBJ2-7; D may be TRBD1 (5 bases). CDR3 protein: CASSLDWGSNYEQYF. CDR3 bases: TGTGCCAGCAGCTTAGATTGGGGCAGTAACTACGAGCAGTACTTC.